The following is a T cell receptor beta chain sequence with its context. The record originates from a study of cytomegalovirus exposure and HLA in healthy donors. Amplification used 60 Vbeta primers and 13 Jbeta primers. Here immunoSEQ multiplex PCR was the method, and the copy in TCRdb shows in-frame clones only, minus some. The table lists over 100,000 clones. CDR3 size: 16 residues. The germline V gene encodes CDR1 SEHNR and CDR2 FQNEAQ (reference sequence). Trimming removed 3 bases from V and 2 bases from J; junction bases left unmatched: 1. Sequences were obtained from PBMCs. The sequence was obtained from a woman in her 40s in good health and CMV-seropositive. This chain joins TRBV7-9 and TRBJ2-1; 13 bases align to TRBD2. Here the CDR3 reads CASSFTSGRAYNEQFF. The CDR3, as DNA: TGTGCCAGCAGCTTTACTAGCGGGAGGGCCTACAATGAGCAGTTCTTC.